This T cell receptor (beta chain) stems from a study of blood T cell repertoires in COVID-19. Whole-study context: Material from acute and convalescent COVID-19 was sourced from the United States, Italy and Spain. T cells, B-cell-depleted T cells, or PBMCs provided the cDNA or gDNA that served as material.

The authors' processing: From reference gene primer amplification, estimates of nucleated cell counts were derived. Sequenced by immunoSEQ multiplex PCR; TCRdb stores in-frame clones only, minus some. The V and J calls and the clone size are those of that table, but D and trimming were determined from the DNA. The profile shows 95,000 to 150,000 clones, just under 80% of them singletons. V lost 2 bases and J lost 4, with 9 bases in between. The CDR3 is 14 residues long. Germline CDR1 is SGHDN and CDR2 is FVKESK. This TCR was sampled from a man in his 60s with active or convalescent COVID-19. The sample comprised peripheral blood. The J gene is TRBJ2-1, the V gene TRBV14, with D perhaps TRBD2 (7 bases). The CDR3 reads CASSQRGAYNEQFF. For the CDR3, the DNA is TGTGCCAGCAGCCAACGGGGGGCGTACAATGAGCAGTTCTTC.